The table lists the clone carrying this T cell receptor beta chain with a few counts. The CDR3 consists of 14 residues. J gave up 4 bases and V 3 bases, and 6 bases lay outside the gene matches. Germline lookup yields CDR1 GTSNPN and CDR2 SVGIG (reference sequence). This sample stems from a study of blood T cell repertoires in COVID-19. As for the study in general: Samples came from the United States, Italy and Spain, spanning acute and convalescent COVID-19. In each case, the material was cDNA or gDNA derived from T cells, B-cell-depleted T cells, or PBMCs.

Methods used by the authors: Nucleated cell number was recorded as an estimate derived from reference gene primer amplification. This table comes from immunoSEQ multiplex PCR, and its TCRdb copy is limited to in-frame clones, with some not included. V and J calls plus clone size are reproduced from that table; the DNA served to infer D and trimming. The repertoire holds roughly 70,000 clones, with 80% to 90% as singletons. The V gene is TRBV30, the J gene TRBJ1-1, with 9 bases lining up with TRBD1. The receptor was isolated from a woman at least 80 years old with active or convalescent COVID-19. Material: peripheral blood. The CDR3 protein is CAWREGQGGTEAFF. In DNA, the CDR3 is TGTGCCTGGAGAGAGGGACAGGGAGGCACTGAAGCTTTCTTT.